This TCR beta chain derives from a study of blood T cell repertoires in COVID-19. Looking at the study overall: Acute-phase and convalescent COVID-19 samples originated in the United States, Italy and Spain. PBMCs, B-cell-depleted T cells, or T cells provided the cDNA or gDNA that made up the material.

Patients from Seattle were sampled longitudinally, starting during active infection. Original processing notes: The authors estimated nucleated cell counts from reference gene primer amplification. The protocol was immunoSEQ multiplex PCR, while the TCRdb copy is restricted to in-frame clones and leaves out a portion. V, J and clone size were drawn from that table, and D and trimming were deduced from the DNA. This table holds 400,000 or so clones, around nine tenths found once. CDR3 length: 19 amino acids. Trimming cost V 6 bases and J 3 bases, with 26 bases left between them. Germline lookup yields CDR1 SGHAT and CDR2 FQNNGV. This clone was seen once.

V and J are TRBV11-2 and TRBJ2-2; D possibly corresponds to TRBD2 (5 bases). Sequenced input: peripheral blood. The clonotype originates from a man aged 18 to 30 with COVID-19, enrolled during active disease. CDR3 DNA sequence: TGTGCCAGCAGACAATTAGCAGGATCCGAGCGGAGTTACACCGGGGAGCTGTTTTTT. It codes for CASRQLAGSERSYTGELFF.